Below are 3 T cell receptor beta chains sequenced from a single sample in a study of T cell responses to AZD1222 COVID-19 vaccine (dated by TCRdb to the early 2020s). Reading the label with the study, this specimen's time point is: baseline before first vaccination. Library construction relied on the immunoSEQ multiplex PCR assay. Not all clones reach the TCRdb copy of this immuneACCESS table, which keeps in-frame sequences only. Checked studies attribute under half of the gap to unresolved V genes and leave the rest unexplained. The sample profile shows 90,000 to 150,000 clones; around 85% of them were found once. 9% to 9.5% of the sample lies in the top ten. Sequenced here: peripheral blood, sampled on day 0 of AZD1222 vaccination. Receptors were obtained from an adult in good health.

This chain joins TRBV18 and TRBJ1-3; no definite D call. Germline-derived CDR1 and CDR2 are KGHSH and LQKENI. The CDR3 sequence is 15 residues long. V lost 3 bases, J lost 0 bases, and 9 bases lay in between. In DNA form, the CDR3 reads TGTGCCAGCTCACCGGGAGTTAACTCTGGAAACACCATATATTTT. Translation gives CASSPGVNSGNTIYF. Complete variable domain (other parts from reference TRBV18 and TRBJ1-3): NAGVMQNPRHLVRRRGQEARLRCSPMKGHSHVYWYRQLPEEGLKFMVYLQKENIIDESGMPKERFSAEFPKEGPSILRIQQVVRGDSAAYFCASSPGVNSGNTIYFGEGSWLTVV.

This chain links TRBV11-3 with TRBJ2-1; D remains unclear. The germline V and J ends were trimmed by 3 bases and 6 bases, with 24 bases remaining between them. Germline lookup yields CDR1 SGHNT and CDR2 YENEEA. This CDR3 contains 18 residues. CDR3 residues: CASSFPSGAPRFCNEQFF. The DNA for the CDR3 is TGTGCCAGCAGCTTCCCATCGGGCGCCCCCCGGTTTTGCAATGAGCAGTTCTTC.

The genes are TRBV7-3 and TRBJ1-1; the D gene is possibly TRBD1 (6 bases). Trimming left V 5 bases short and J 6 bases short, with 13 bases between. CDR3 length equals 13 residues. Germline values: CDR1 SGHTA, CDR2 FQGTGA. The CDR3 reads CASSPKQGAEAFF. The CDR3 region has the DNA TGTGCCAGCAGCCCAAAACAGGGAGCTGAAGCTTTCTTT.